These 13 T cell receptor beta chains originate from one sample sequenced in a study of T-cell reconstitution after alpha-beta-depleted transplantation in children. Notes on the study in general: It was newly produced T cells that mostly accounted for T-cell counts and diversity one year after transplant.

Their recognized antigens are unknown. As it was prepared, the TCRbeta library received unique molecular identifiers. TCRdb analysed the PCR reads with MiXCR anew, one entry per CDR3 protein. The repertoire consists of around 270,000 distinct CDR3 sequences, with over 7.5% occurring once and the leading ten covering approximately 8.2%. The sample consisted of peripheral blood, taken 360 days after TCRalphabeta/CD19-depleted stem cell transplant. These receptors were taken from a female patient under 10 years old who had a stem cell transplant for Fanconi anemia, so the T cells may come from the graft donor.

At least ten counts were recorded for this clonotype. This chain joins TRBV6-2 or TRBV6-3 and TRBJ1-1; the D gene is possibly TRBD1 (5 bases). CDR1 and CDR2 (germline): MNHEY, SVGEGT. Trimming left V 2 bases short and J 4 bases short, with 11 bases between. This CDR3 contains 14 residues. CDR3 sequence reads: CASSYGERGTEAFF. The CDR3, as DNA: TGTGCCAGCAGTTACGGAGAAAGGGGCACTGAAGCTTTCTTT.

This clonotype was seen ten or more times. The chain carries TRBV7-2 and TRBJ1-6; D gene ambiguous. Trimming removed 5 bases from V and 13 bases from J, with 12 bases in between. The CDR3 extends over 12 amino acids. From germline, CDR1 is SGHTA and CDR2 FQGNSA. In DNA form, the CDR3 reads TGTGCCAGCAGCCCTAATATAATCCCCCTCCACTTT. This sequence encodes CASSPNIIPLHF. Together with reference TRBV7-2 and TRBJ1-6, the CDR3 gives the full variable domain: GAGVSQSPSNKVTEKGKDVELRCDPISGHTALYWYRQSLGQGLEFLIYFQGNSAPDKSGLPSDRFSAERTGGSVSTLTIQRTQQEDSAVYLCASSPNIIPLHFGNGTRLTVT.

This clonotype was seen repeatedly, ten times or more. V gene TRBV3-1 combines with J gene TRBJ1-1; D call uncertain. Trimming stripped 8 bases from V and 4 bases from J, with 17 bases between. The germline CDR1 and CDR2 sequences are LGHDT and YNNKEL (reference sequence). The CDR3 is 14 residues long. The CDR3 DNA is TGTGCCAGCGCTGCGAGGCAGGAACTCACTGAAGCTTTCTTT. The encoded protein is CASAARQELTEAFF.

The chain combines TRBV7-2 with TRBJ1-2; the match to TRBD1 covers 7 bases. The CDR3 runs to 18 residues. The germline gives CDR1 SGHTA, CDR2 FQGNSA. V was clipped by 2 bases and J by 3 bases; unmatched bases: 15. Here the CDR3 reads CASSLLLGTGEKDYGYTF. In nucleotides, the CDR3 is TGTGCCAGCAGCTTACTCCTTGGTACAGGGGAGAAAGACTATGGCTACACCTTC.

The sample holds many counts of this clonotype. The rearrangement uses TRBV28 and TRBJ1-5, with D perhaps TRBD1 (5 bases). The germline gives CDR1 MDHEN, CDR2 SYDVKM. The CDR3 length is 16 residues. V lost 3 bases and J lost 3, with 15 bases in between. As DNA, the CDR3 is TGTGCCAGCAGTTTGATTGGGACGCTAGTCAATCAGCCCCAGCATTTT. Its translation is CASSLIGTLVNQPQHF. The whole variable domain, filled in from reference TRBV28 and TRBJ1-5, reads DVKVTQSSRYLVKRTGEKVFLECVQDMDHENMFWYRQDPGLGLRLIYFSYDVKMKEKGDIPEGYSVSREKKERFSLILESASTNQTSMYLCASSLIGTLVNQPQHFGDGTRLSIL.

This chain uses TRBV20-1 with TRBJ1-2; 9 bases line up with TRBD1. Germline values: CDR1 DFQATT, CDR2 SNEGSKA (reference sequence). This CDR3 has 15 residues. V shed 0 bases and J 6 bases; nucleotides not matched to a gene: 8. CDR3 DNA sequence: TGCAGTGCTAGAGATAGAAACAGGGGGCGCGATGGCTACACCTTC. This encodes CSARDRNRGRDGYTF.

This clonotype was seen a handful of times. The CDR3 spells CASSRTGGVGYGYTF. CDR3 DNA: TGCGCCAGCAGCCGCACAGGGGGCGTGGGGTATGGCTACACCTTC. The rearrangement links TRBV5-1 to TRBJ1-2; 9 nucleotides line up with TRBD1. Trimming cost V 4 bases and J 5 bases; bases outside gene matches: 9. Germline V gene sequence: CDR1 SGHRS, CDR2 YFSETQ. The CDR3 totals 15 residues.

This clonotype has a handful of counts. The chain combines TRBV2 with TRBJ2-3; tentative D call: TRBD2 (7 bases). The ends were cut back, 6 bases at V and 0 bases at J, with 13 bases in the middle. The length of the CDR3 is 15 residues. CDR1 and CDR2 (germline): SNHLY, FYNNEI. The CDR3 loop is CASRGAGASTDTQYF. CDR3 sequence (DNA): TGTGCCAGCAGGGGGGCGGGGGCGAGCACAGATACGCAGTATTTT.

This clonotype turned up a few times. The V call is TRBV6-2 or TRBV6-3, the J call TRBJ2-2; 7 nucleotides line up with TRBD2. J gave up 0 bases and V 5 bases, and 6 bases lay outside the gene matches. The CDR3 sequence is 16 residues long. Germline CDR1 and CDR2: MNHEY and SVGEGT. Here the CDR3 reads CASSIRAGTNTGELFF. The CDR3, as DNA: TGTGCCAGCAGTATAAGAGCGGGGACGAACACCGGGGAGCTGTTTTTT.

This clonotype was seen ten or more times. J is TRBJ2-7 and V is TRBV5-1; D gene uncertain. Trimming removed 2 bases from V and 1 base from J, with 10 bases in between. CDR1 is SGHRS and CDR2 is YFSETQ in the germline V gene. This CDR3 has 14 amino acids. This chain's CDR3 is CASSLGGFSYEQYF. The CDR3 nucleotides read TGCGCCAGCAGCTTAGGTGGATTTTCCTACGAGCAGTACTTC.

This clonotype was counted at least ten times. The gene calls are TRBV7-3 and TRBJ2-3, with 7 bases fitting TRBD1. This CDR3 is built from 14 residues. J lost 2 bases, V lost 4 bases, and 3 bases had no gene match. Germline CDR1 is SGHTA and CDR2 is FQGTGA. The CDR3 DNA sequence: TGTGCCAGCAGCTCGACAGGGAACACAGATACGCAGTATTTT. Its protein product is CASSSTGNTDTQYF. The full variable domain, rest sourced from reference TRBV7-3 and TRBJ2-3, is GAGVSQTPSNKVTEKGKYVELRCDPISGHTALYWYRQSLGQGPEFLIYFQGTGAADDSGLPNDRFFAVRPEGSVSTLKIQRTERGDSAVYLCASSSTGNTDTQYFGPGTRLTVL.

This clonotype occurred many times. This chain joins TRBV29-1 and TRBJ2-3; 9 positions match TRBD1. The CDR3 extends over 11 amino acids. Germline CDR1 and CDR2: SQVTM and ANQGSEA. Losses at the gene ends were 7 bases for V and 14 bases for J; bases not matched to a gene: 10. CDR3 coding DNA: TGCAGCGCCGGTGCCGGGACAGGGCTGTATTTT. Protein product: CSAGAGTGLYF.

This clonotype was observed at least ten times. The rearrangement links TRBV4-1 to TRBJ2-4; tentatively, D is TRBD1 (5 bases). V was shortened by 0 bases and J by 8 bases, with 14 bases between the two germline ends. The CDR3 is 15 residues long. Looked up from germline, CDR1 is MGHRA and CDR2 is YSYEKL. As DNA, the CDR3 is TGCGCCAGCAGCCAAGATTCTAGGGCAGGGTACATTCAGTACTTC. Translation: CASSQDSRAGYIQYF.